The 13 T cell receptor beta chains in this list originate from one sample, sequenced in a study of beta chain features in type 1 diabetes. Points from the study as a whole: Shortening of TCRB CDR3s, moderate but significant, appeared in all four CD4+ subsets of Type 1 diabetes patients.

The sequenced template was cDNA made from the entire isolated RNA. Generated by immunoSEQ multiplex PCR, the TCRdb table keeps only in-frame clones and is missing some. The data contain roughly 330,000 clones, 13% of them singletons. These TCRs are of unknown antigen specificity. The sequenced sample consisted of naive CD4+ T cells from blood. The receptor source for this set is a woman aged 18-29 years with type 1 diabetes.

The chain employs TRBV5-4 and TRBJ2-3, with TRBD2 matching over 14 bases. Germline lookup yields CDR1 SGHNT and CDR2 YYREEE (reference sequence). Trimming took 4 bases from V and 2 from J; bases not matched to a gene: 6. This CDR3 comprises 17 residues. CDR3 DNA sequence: TGTGCCAGCAGCGCCCGACTAGCGGGAGGGAACACAGATACGCAGTATTTT. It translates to CASSARLAGGNTDTQYF.

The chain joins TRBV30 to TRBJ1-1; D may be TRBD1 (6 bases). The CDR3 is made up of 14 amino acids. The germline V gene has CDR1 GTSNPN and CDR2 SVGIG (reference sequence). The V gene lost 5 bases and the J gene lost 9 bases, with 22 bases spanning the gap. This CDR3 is CAWSAITQGIKAFF. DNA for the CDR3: TGTGCCTGGTCGGCAATTACTCAGGGGATAAAAGCTTTCTTT. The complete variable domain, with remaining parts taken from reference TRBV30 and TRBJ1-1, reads SQTIHQWPATLVQPVGSPLSLECTVEGTSNPNLYWYRQAAGRGLQLLFYSVGIGQISSEVPQNLSASRPQDRQFILSSKKLLLSDSGFYLCAWSAITQGIKAFFGQGTRLTVV.

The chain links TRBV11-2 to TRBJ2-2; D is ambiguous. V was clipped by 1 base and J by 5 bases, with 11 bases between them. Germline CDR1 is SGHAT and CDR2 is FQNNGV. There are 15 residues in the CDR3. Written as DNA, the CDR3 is TGTGCCAGCAGCTTAGGAGTCTTCCATACCGGGGAGCTGTTTTTT. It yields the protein CASSLGVFHTGELFF.

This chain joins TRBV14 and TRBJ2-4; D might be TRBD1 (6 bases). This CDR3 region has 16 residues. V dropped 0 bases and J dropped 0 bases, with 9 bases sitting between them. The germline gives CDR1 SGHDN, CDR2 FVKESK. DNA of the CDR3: TGTGCCAGCAGCCAAGAATGGGGGCGAGCCAAAAACATTCAGTACTTC. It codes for CASSQEWGRAKNIQYF.

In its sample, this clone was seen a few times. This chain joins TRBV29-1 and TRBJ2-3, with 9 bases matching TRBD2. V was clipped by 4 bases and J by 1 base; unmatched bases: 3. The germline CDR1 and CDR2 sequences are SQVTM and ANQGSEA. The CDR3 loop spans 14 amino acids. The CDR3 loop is CSVARTSGTDTQYF. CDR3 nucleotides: TGCAGCGTTGCAAGGACTAGCGGCACAGATACGCAGTATTTT.

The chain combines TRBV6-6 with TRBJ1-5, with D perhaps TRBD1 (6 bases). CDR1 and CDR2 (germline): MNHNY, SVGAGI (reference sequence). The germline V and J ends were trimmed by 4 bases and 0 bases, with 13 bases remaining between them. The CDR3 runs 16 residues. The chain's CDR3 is CASSLPQGNSNQPQHF. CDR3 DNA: TGTGCCAGCAGTTTACCACAGGGAAATAGCAATCAGCCCCAGCATTTT.

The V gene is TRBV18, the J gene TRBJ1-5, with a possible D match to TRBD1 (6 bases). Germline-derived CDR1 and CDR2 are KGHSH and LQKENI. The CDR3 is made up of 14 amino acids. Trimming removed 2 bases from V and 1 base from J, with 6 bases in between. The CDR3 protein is CASSPGTSNQPQHF. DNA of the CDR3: TGTGCCAGCTCACCAGGGACAAGCAATCAGCCCCAGCATTTT.

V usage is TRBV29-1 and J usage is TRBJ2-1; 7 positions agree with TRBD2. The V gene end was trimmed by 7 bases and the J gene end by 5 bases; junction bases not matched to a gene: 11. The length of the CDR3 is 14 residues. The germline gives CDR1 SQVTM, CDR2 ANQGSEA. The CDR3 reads CSGGDRGVNNEQFF. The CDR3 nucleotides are TGCAGCGGGGGAGACCGGGGGGTGAACAATGAGCAGTTCTTC.

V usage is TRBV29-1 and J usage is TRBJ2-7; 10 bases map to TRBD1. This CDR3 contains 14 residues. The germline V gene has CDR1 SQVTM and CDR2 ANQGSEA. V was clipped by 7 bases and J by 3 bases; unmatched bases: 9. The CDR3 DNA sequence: TGCAGCGCAGAGATCGGACAGGGGGTCTACGAGCAGTACTTC. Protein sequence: CSAEIGQGVYEQYF.

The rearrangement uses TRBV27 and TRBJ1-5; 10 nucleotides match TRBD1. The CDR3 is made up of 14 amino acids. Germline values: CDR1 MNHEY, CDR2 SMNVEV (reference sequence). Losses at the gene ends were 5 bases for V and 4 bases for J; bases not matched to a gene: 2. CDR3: CASSRTGGNQPQHF. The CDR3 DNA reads TGTGCCAGCAGTCGGACAGGGGGGAATCAGCCCCAGCATTTT.

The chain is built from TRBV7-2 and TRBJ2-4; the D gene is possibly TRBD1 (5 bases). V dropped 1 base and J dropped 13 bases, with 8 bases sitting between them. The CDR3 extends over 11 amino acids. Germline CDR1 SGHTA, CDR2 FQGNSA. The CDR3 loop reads CASSLVGAQYF. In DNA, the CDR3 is TGTGCCAGCAGCTTAGTAGGGGCACAGTACTTC.

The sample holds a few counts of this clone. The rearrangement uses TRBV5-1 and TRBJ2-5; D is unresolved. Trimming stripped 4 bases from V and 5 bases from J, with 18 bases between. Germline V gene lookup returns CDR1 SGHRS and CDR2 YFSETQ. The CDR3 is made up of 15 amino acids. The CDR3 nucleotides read TGCGCCAGCAGCGTCGATGTAGGCGGTGGGGAGACCCAGTACTTC. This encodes CASSVDVGGGETQYF. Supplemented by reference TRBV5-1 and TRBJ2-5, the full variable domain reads KAGVTQTPRYLIKTRGQQVTLSCSPISGHRSVSWYQQTPGQGLQFLFEYFSETQRNKGNFPGRFSGRQFSNSRSEMNVSTLELGDSALYLCASSVDVGGGETQYFGPGTRLLVL.

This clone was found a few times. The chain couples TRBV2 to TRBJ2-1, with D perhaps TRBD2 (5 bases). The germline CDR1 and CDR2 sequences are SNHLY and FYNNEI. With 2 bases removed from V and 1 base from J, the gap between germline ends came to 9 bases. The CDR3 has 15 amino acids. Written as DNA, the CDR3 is TGTGCCAGCAGTGAAAGCGGATATTCCTACAATGAGCAGTTCTTC. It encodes CASSESGYSYNEQFF. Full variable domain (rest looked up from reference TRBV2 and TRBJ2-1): EPEVTQTPSHQVTQMGQEVILRCVPISNHLYFYWYRQILGQKVEFLVSFYNNEISEKSEIFDDQFSVERPDGSNFTLKIRSTKLEDSAMYFCASSESGYSYNEQFFGPGTRLTVL.